What follows are 18 T cell receptor beta chains derived from one specimen sequenced in a study of cytomegalovirus exposure and HLA in healthy donors. PCR involved 60 Vbeta and 13 Jbeta primers. The assay was immunoSEQ multiplex PCR, and TCRdb's table has in-frame clones only and misses some. Here the sample spans roughly 120,000 clones, 15% being singletons. Sequenced material: PBMCs. Every receptor here comes from a woman aged 18-35 years in good health and CMV-seronegative.

This clone occurred many times. The CDR3 reads CASSVGYGGGDTEAFF. The CDR3 coding sequence is TGTGCCAGCAGCGTAGGGTATGGGGGAGGGGACACTGAAGCTTTCTTT. The chain joins TRBV9 to TRBJ1-1; the D gene is possibly TRBD1 (5 bases). V lost 0 bases, J lost 3 bases, and 15 bases lay in between. Germline lookup yields CDR1 SGDLS and CDR2 YYNGEE. The CDR3 covers 16 residues. Full variable domain (rest looked up from reference TRBV9 and TRBJ1-1): DSGVTQTPKHLITATGQRVTLRCSPRSGDLSVYWYQQSLDQGLQFLIQYYNGEERAKGNILERFSAQQFPDLHSELNLSSLELGDSALYFCASSVGYGGGDTEAFFGQGTRLTVV.

This clone was seen a few times. This chain joins TRBV6-4 and TRBJ2-1; possible D gene TRBD1, 7 bases. Per the germline V gene, CDR1 is MRHNA and CDR2 is SNTAGT. CDR3 length: 15 residues. V was clipped by 6 bases and J by 1 base, with 13 bases between them. CDR3 DNA sequence: TGTGCCAGCAGCCGGGACAGCGGGTCCTACAATGAGCAGTTCTTC. Translated, it gives CASSRDSGSYNEQFF.

The chain couples TRBV4-1 to TRBJ2-5; D possibly corresponds to TRBD2 (7 bases). V lost 3 bases, J lost 5 bases, and 16 bases lay in between. The V gene's germline CDR1 is MGHRA and CDR2 YSYEKL. The CDR3 sequence is 15 residues long. CDR3 sequence: CASSQGGLGDETQYF. CDR3 nucleotide sequence: TGCGCCAGCAGCCAGGGGGGGCTAGGTGACGAGACCCAGTACTTC.

This clone was detected a few times. The V call is TRBV19, the J call TRBJ2-7; D might be TRBD2 (5 bases). Trimming cost V 5 bases and J 6 bases, with 11 bases left between them. Looked up from germline, CDR1 is LNHDA and CDR2 is SQIVND (reference sequence). CDR3 length: 12 residues. In nucleotides, the CDR3 is TGTGCCAGTAGTCCGAGGGCGGGCGAGCAGTACTTC. It specifies CASSPRAGEQYF.

The chain employs TRBV14 and TRBJ2-5, with D uncertain. CDR1 is SGHDN, CDR2 FVKESK, per germline. V gave up 1 base and J gave up 5 bases, with 11 bases separating them. The CDR3 runs 14 residues. Here the CDR3 reads CASSQGARSETQYF. Here the CDR3 DNA reads TGTGCCAGCAGCCAAGGGGCGCGTAGTGAGACCCAGTACTTC.

This clone came up a few times. V usage is TRBV9 and J usage is TRBJ2-3; 12 bases are a match to TRBD2. CDR1 is SGDLS and CDR2 is YYNGEE in the germline V gene. The V segment lost 2 bases and the J segment 6 bases; nucleotides outside the gene matches: 7. The CDR3 has 16 residues. CDR3 DNA sequence: TGTGCCAGCAGCGTCGGACTAGCGGGACCCGGGGATACGCAGTATTTT. Its protein is CASSVGLAGPGDTQYF.

The J gene is TRBJ2-1, the V gene TRBV5-4, with 9 positions matching TRBD2. V shed 1 base and J 5 bases; nucleotides not matched to a gene: 7. The germline V gene has CDR1 SGHNT and CDR2 YYREEE (reference sequence). This CDR3 spans 16 amino acids. This CDR3 reads CASSLSAGGPHNEQFF. The DNA for the CDR3 is TGTGCCAGCAGCTTGTCGGCGGGAGGGCCCCACAATGAGCAGTTCTTC.

This clone was recorded a few times. The V call is TRBV5-1, the J call TRBJ1-4; D is uncertain. The CDR3 extends over 15 amino acids. In germline, CDR1 is SGHRS, CDR2 YFSETQ. V lost 0 bases and J lost 5, with 11 bases in between. As DNA, the CDR3 is TGCGCCAGCAGCTTGGGCGGAGAACCAAATGAAAAACTGTTTTTT. Translated, it gives CASSLGGEPNEKLFF. Combining the CDR3 with reference TRBV5-1 and TRBJ1-4 gives the whole variable domain KAGVTQTPRYLIKTRGQQVTLSCSPISGHRSVSWYQQTPGQGLQFLFEYFSETQRNKGNFPGRFSGRQFSNSRSEMNVSTLELGDSALYLCASSLGGEPNEKLFFGSGTQLSVL.

V gene TRBV5-4 combines with J gene TRBJ1-2; weak D call: TRBD1 (6 bases). The CDR3 contains 15 residues. Germline CDR1 SGHNT, CDR2 YYREEE (reference sequence). V gave up 10 bases and J gave up 7 bases, with 26 bases separating them. The CDR3 loop is CAGNTGGQSRGGYTF. The CDR3 nucleotides read TGTGCCGGAAATACGGGGGGCCAATCAAGAGGTGGCTACACCTTC.

This clone has just a few counts. The rearrangement links TRBV5-4 to TRBJ1-2; TRBD1 matches at 9 bases. The trim removed 4 bases at V and 9 bases at J, leaving 13 bases unmatched. CDR1 SGHNT and CDR2 YYREEE come from the germline V gene (reference sequence). CDR3 size: 15 residues. CDR3 sequence: CASSQGQGTAKSYTF. In DNA form, the CDR3 reads TGTGCCAGCAGCCAAGGACAGGGGACCGCTAAGAGCTACACCTTC.

The gene calls are TRBV7-7 and TRBJ2-5, with 13 bases lining up with TRBD2. The trim removed 5 bases at V and 5 bases at J, leaving 5 bases unmatched. The germline gives CDR1 SSHAT, CDR2 FNYEAQ (reference sequence). This CDR3 has 15 residues. CDR3 nucleotide sequence: TGTGCCAGCAGCCAGACTAGCGGGGGGAGGGAGACCCAGTACTTC. It yields the protein CASSQTSGGRETQYF.

V and J are TRBV27 and TRBJ2-1, with D perhaps TRBD2 (6 bases). CDR3 length: 14 residues. The germline gives CDR1 MNHEY, CDR2 SMNVEV (reference sequence). The V end lost 10 bases, the J end lost 0 bases, and 13 bases lay between the germline ends. CDR3 nucleotide sequence: TGTGCCACCGTCGGGGGTAGCTCCTACAATGAGCAGTTCTTC. Amino acid sequence: CATVGGSSYNEQFF.

Here the CDR3 reads CSVAGGRGEQYF. The DNA for the CDR3 is TGCAGCGTCGCGGGAGGCCGGGGGGAGCAGTACTTC. This sequence joins TRBV29-1 and TRBJ2-7; 8 bases agree with TRBD2. V lost 6 bases and J lost 7; bases outside the gene matches: 8. This CDR3 spans 12 amino acids. Looked up from germline, CDR1 is SQVTM and CDR2 is ANQGSEA.

There are a few counts of this clone. This chain links TRBV5-5 with TRBJ2-2, with D possibly being TRBD1 (6 bases). The V end was cut by 5 bases, the J end by 3 bases, with 17 bases between. The CDR3 is 16 residues long. CDR1 and CDR2 (germline): SGHKS, YYEKEE (reference sequence). The DNA of the CDR3 is TGTGCCAGCAGATTAAGTTTGGACAGAGACACCGGGGAGCTGTTTTTT. As protein: CASRLSLDRDTGELFF.

The CDR3 is CASSAGGGTYTNQPQHF. The CDR3 coding sequence is TGTGCCAGCAGCGCGGGGGGAGGGACTTACACCAATCAGCCCCAGCATTTT. J is TRBJ1-5 and V is TRBV9; tentatively, D is TRBD1 (5 bases). The V gene's germline CDR1 is SGDLS and CDR2 YYNGEE. V lost 3 bases and J lost 3, with 19 bases in between. The CDR3 contains 17 residues.

The chain is built from TRBV30 and TRBJ2-7; the match to TRBD1 covers 10 bases. With V trimmed by 0 bases and J by 3 bases, 17 bases remained unmatched. CDR1 and CDR2 from the germline V gene are GTSNPN and SVGIG (reference sequence). The CDR3 covers 19 residues. The CDR3 DNA is TGTGCCTGGAGTGTAATGGTCCGGGACAGGGGCCAATTGGGCTACGAGCAGTACTTC. Translated, it gives CAWSVMVRDRGQLGYEQYF.

V gene TRBV18 combines with J gene TRBJ1-2, with TRBD1 matching over 8 bases. Germline CDR1 and CDR2: KGHSH and LQKENI. J gave up 2 bases and V 3 bases, and 5 bases lay outside the gene matches. This CDR3 region has 15 residues. Here the CDR3 reads CASSPMDRANYGYTF. In nucleotides, the CDR3 is TGTGCCAGCTCACCTATGGACAGGGCCAACTATGGCTACACCTTC. Full variable domain (outside the CDR3, taken from reference TRBV18 and TRBJ1-2): NAGVMQNPRHLVRRRGQEARLRCSPMKGHSHVYWYRQLPEEGLKFMVYLQKENIIDESGMPKERFSAEFPKEGPSILRIQQVVRGDSAAYFCASSPMDRANYGYTFGSGTRLTVV.

CDR3 in amino acids: CASSRVLAGGRETQYF. CDR3 nucleotide sequence: TGTGCCAGCAGCCGAGTTCTAGCGGGGGGACGGGAGACCCAGTACTTC. The gene calls are TRBV5-6 and TRBJ2-5; 11 positions match TRBD2. The ends lost 4 bases at V and 5 bases at J; junction bases unmatched: 10. CDR1 is SGHDT and CDR2 is YYEEEE in the germline V gene. The CDR3 covers 16 residues.